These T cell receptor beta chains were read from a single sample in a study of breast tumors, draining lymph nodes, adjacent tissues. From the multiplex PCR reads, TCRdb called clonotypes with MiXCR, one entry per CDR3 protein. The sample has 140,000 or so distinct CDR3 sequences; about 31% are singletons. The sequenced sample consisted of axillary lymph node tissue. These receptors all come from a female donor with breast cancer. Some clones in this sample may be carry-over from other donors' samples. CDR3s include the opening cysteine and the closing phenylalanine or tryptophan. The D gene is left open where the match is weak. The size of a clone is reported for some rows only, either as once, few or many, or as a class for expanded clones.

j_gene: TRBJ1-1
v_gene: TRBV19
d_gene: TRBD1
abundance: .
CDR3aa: CATSSGTAPYEAFF
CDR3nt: TGTGCCACTTCGTCCGGGACAGCGCCGTATGAAGCTTTCTTT

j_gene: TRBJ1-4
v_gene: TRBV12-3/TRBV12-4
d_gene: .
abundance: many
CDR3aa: CASSLGSGDSLSRTTNEKLFF
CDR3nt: TGTGCCAGCAGTTTAGGTAGTGGGGACTCACTCAGCAGAACAACTAATGAAAAACTGTTTTTT

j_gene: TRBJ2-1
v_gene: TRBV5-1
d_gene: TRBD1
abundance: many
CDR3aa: CASSLEGANEQFF
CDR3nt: TGCGCCAGCAGCTTGGAGGGGGCCAATGAGCAGTTCTTC

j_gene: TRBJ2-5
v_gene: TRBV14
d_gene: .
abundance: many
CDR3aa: CASSHAGVSQETQYF
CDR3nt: TGTGCCAGCAGCCACGCCGGAGTGAGCCAAGAGACCCAGTACTTC

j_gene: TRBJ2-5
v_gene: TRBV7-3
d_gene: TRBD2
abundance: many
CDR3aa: CASSLIGGTSGEAQYF
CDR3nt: TGTGCCAGCAGCTTAATAGGAGGGACTAGCGGGGAGGCCCAGTACTTC

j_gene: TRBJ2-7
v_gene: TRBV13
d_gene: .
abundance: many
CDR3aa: CASSVYQGKQYF
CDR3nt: TGTGCCAGCAGCGTATATCAGGGTAAGCAGTACTTC

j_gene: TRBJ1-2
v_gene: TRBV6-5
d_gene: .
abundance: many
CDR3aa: CASLADEGYGYTF
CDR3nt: TGTGCCAGCCTTGCGGATGAGGGCTATGGCTACACCTTC

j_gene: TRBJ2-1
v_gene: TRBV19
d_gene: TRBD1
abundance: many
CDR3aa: CASSHGQGPYNEQFF
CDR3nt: TGTGCCAGTAGTCATGGACAGGGACCCTACAATGAGCAGTTCTTC

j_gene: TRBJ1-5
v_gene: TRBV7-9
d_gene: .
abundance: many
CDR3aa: CASSFTQNQPQHF
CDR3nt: TGTGCCAGCAGCTTCACTCAGAATCAGCCCCAGCATTTT

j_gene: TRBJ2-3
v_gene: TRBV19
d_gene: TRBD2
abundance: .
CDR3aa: CACSPRTSRVPDTQYF
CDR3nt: TGTGCCTGTAGTCCCCGGACTAGCAGGGTACCAGATACGCAGTATTTT

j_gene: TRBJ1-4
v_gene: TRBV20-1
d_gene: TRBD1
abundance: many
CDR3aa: CSARDITGENEKLFF
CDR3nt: TGCAGTGCTAGAGATATCACAGGGGAAAATGAAAAACTGTTTTTT

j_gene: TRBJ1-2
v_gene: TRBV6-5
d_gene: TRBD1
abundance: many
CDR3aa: CASSQPVDRTNYGYTF
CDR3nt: TGTGCCAGCAGTCAACCGGTGGACAGGACTAACTATGGCTACACCTTC

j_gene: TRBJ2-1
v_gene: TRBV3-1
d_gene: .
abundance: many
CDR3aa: CASSQAAHEQFF
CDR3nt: TGTGCCAGCAGCCAAGCAGCCCATGAGCAGTTCTTC

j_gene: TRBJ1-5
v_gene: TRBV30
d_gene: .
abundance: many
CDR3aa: CAWSVGSSGQPQHF
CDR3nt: TGTGCCTGGAGTGTTGGAAGCTCGGGACAGCCCCAGCATTTT

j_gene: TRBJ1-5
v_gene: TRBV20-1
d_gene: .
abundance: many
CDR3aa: CSARGFLWQPQHF
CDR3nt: TGCAGTGCTAGGGGTTTCTTGTGGCAGCCCCAGCATTTT

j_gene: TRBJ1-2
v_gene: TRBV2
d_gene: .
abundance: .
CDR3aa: CASSEIGPYGYTF
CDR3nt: TGTGCCAGCAGTGAAATAGGCCCCTATGGCTACACCTTC

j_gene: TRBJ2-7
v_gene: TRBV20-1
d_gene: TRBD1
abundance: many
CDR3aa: CSATDPGQGYEQYF
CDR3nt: TGCAGTGCAACCGACCCGGGACAGGGCTACGAGCAGTACTTC

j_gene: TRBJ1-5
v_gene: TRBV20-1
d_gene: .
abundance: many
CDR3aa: CSARPPGSNQPQHF
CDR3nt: TGCAGTGCTAGGCCCCCAGGGAGCAATCAGCCCCAGCATTTT

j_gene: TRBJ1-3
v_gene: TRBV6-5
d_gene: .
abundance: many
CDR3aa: CASRPPGQPNTIYF
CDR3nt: TGTGCCAGCAGACCTCCTGGACAGCCCAACACCATATATTTT

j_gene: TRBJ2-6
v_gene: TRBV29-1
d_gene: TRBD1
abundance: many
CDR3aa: CSVGTGGALGGANVLTF
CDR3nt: TGCAGCGTTGGGACAGGGGGCGCCTTGGGGGGGGCCAACGTCCTGACTTTC

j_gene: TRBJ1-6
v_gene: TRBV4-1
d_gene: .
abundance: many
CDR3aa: CASSWDDNSPLHF
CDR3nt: TGCGCCAGCAGCTGGGACGATAATTCACCCCTCCACTTT

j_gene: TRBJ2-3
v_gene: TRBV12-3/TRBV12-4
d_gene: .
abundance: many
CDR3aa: CASTARGTDTQYF
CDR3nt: TGTGCCAGCACCGCCCGGGGCACAGATACGCAGTATTTT

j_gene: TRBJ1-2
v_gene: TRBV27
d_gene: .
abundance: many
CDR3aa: CASSLKGWTYGYTF
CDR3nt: TGTGCCAGCAGTTTAAAGGGGTGGACCTATGGCTACACCTTC

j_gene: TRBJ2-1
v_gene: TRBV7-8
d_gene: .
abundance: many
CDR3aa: CASSGHEKKVSYNEQFF
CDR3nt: TGTGCCAGCAGCGGTCACGAGAAGAAGGTCTCCTACAATGAGCAGTTCTTC

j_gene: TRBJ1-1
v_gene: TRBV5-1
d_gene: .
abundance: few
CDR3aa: CASSFPTENTEAFF
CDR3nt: TGCGCCAGCAGCTTCCCGACAGAGAACACTGAAGCTTTCTTT

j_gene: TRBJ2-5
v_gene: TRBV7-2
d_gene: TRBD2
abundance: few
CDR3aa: CASSQSLAGGPQEPQYF
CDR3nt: TGTGCCAGCAGCCAATCATTAGCGGGGGGGCCGCAGGAGCCCCAGTACTTC

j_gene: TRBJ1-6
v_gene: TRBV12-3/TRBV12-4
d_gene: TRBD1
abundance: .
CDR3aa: CASRSRTGVDSPLHF
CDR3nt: TGTGCCAGCAGGTCGCGGACAGGTGTGGATTCACCCCTCCACTTT

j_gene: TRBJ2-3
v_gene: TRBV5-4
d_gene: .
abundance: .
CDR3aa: CASSLGGARTYNEQYF
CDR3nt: TGTGCCAGCAGCTTGGGTGGGGCCAGGACCTACAATGAGCAGTATTTT

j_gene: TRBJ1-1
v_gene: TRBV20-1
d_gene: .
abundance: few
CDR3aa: CSASMGSPEAFF
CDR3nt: TGCAGTGCTAGCATGGGGTCCCCTGAAGCTTTCTTT

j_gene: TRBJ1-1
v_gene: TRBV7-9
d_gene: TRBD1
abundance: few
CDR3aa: CASSIPQGLHTEAFF
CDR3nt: TGTGCCAGCAGCATACCACAGGGGTTGCACACTGAAGCTTTCTTT

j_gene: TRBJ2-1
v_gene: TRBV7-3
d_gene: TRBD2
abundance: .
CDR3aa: CASSPTSGGTLNEQFF
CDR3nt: TGTGCCAGCAGCCCTACTAGCGGGGGGACCCTCAATGAGCAGTTCTTC

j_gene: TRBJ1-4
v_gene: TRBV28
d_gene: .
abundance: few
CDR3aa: CASTDNEKLFF
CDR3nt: TGTGCCAGCACGGATAATGAAAAACTGTTTTTT

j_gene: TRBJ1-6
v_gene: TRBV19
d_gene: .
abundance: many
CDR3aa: CASADPGQSYTSPLHF
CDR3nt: TGTGCCAGCGCCGACCCAGGACAGTCCTATACTTCACCCCTCCACTTT

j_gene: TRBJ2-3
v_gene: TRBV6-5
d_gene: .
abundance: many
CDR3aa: CASRIDATDTQYF
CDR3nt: TGTGCCAGCAGAATTGACGCCACAGATACGCAGTATTTT

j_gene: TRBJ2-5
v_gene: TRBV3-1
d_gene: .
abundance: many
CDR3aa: CASSQGPERYRF
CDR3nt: TGTGCCAGCAGCCAAGGTCCGGAGCGCTACAGGTTC

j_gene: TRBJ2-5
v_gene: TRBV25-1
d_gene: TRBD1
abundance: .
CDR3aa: CASSARQGKQETQYF
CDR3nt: TGTGCCAGCAGTGCTAGACAGGGTAAACAAGAGACCCAGTACTTC